The rows below give T cell receptor beta chains drawn from one sample of a study of T cells in Graves' hyperthyroidism and ophthalmopathy. TCRdb reanalysed the multiplex PCR reads using MiXCR and keeps one entry per CDR3 protein. Altogether about 660,000 distinct CDR3 sequences are present, just under 45% being singletons, with the ten largest covering about 7.2%. Material: peripheral blood or thyroid tissue (not recorded which). These receptors were taken from an adult man with Graves' disease, either hyperthyroidism or ophthalmopathy (not recorded which). Both conserved end residues are part of each CDR3. Fields, in order: J gene, V gene, CDR3 protein.

TRBJ1-6	TRBV20-1	CSARDPGQGNSPPHF
TRBJ1-2	TRBV9	CASSGTGLLPGDYGYTF
TRBJ1-1	TRBV29-1	CSEQGNTEAFF
TRBJ1-3	TRBV20-1	CSANGPNTMYF
TRBJ1-1	TRBV5-4	CASLASGMNTEAFF
TRBJ1-2	TRBV6-5	CASSLTKGLHYGYTF
TRBJ2-2	TRBV7-9	CASSSPGQGIIGELFF
TRBJ1-2	TRBV19	CASSRTDFNYGYTF
TRBJ2-7	TRBV7-2	CASTPTSGRAREQYF
TRBJ1-5	TRBV20-1	CSARDGGALFLQHF
TRBJ1-4	TRBV24-1	CATSGGLGDEKLFF
TRBJ2-5	TRBV2	CASSGHRSQETQYF
TRBJ1-2	TRBV12-3/TRBV12-4	CASSLTLSYGYTF
TRBJ1-3	TRBV7-2	CASSHSREGYTIYF
TRBJ1-1	TRBV29-1	CSVKGVNTEAFF
TRBJ2-5	TRBV5-1	CASSLKVADNQETQYF
TRBJ1-5	TRBV4-1	CASSQVMLIPQHF
TRBJ1-1	TRBV12-3/TRBV12-4	CASSVREGGSMNTEAFF
TRBJ1-2	TRBV7-2	CASSLGALYGYTF
TRBJ1-4	TRBV5-1	CASSLELRNEKLFF
TRBJ2-7	TRBV29-1	CSLGTGTQYEQYF
TRBJ1-4	TRBV7-2	CASSLSLGSEKLFF
TRBJ1-2	TRBV12-3/TRBV12-4	CASRSGTGDFGYTF
TRBJ1-4	TRBV5-1	CASSRTGGVEKLFF
TRBJ1-4	TRBV6-1	CASSDLQASGKLFF
TRBJ2-7	TRBV7-2	CASSTGLKQYF
TRBJ1-1	TRBV25-1	CASSESGQATEAFF
TRBJ1-1	TRBV27	CASSSGTGGFEAFF